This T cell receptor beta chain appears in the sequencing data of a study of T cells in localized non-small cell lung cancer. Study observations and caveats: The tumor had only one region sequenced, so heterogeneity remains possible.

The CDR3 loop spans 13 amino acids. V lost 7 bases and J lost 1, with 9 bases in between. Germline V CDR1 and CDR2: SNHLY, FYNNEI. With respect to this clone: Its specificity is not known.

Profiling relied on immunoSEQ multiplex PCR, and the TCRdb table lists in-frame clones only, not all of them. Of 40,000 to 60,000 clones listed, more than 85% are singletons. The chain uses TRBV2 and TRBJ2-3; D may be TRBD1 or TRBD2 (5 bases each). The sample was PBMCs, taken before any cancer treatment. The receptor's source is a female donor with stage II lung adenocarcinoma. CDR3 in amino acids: CASNGAGTDTQYF. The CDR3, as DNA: TGTGCCAGCAACGGGGCAGGCACAGATACGCAGTATTTT.